This T cell receptor beta chain was profiled in a study of blood T cell repertoires in COVID-19. About the research overall: Researchers got acute and convalescent COVID-19 samples from the United States, Italy and Spain. T cells, B-cell-depleted T cells, or PBMCs provided the cDNA or gDNA that served as material.

As originally analysed: Using reference gene primer amplification, nucleated cell counts were estimated. TCRdb's table, derived via immunoSEQ multiplex PCR, lists solely in-frame clones and lacks some. V, J and clone size reflect that table, while D and trimming were determined from the DNA. The table records 120,000 to 150,000 clones, roughly 77% of them present only once. The germline CDR1 and CDR2 sequences are KGHSH and LQKENI. The CDR3 covers 13 residues. The V and J ends lost 3 bases and 13 bases respectively, with 18 bases between them. The receptor was derived from a man in his 60s with acute or convalescent COVID-19. The gene calls are TRBV18 and TRBJ1-2; a possible D gene is TRBD1 (5 bases). Sequencing was done on a sample of peripheral blood. The DNA for the CDR3 is TGTGCCAGCTCACCCCCGGTCCAGGGCGCGTTCACCTTC. It is translated as CASSPPVQGAFTF.